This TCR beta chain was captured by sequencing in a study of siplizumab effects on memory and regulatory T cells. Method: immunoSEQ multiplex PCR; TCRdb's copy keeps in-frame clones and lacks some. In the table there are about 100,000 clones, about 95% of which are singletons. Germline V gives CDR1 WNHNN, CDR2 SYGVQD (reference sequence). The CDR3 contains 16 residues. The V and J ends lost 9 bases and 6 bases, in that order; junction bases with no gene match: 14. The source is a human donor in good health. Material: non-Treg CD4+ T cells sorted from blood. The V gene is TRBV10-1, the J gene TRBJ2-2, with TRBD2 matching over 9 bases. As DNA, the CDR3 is TGCGCCAGTCATAGCGGGAGAGGCGGCGGGGCCGGGGAGCTGTTTTTT. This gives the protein CASHSGRGGGAGELFF.